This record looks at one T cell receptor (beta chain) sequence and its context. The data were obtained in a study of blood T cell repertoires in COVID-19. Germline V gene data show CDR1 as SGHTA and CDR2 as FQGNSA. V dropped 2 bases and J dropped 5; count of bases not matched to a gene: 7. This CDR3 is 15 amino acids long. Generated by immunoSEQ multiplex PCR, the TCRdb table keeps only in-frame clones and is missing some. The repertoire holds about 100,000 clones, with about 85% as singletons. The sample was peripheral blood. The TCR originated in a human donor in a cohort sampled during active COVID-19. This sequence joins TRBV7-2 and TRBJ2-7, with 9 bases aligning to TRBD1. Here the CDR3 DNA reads TGTGCCAGCAGCTTAATCGGGACAGGGATAGACGAGCAGTACTTC. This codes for CASSLIGTGIDEQYF.